The sequence of this T cell receptor beta chain was determined in a study of tissue T cells after allogeneic stem cell transplantation. The method was immunoSEQ multiplex PCR; TCRdb's version includes in-frame clones alone and lacks a portion of them. The sample holds approximately 50,000 clones; about three quarters are singletons and the top ten take approximately 0.55%. In the case of this clone: Gene names and germline match the mouse. The read is 1 residue too short to cover the CDR3 end, so that end is filled in from the germline J gene.

With 3 bases clipped from V and 2 bases from J, the junction kept 7 bases outside the gene matches. Germline loops: CDR1 GKSSPN, CDR2 SITVG. The CDR3 runs 15 residues. The source of this sequence is a pool of C57BL/6 mice in good health. The rearrangement links TRBV31 to TRBJ1-5, with TRBD1 identical over 7 bases. Material: sorted cells pooled from one or two spleens. The CDR3 DNA, read in part, is TGTGCCTGGAGCCCGGGGACAGTCGACAACCAGGCTCCGCTT. Translated, it gives CAWSPGTVDNQAPL. The full CDR3 sequence reads CAWSPGTVDNQAPLF.